A selection of T cell receptor beta chains follows, all from one sample in a study of T cells after yellow fever vaccination. MiXCR, run by TCRdb on the 5' RACE reads, gives a single entry per CDR3 protein. The sample yields roughly 79,000 distinct CDR3 sequences, more than 5.5% seen once. Sequenced material: CD8+ T cells sorted from PBMCs, taken around 10 days after the first yellow fever vaccination. The source is a young man who received the YFV17D yellow fever vaccine. CDR3s include the opening cysteine and the closing phenylalanine or tryptophan. Each record gives: V gene, D gene, clone size, J gene, CDR3 protein, CDR3 DNA. A D gene is named only where the DNA matches it firmly. Clone size appears in some rows only: once, few, many, or a class for an expanded clone.

>TRBV25-1|.|few|TRBJ1-4
CASSLTGGNEKLFF
TGTGCCAGCAGTCTGACAGGAGGGAATGAAAAACTGTTTTTT
>TRBV13|TRBD1|.|TRBJ1-1
CASTLTGQGTEAFF
TGTGCCAGCACCCTAACGGGACAGGGAACTGAAGCTTTCTTT
>TRBV25-1|.|many|TRBJ2-5
CASSEYRVETQYF
TGTGCCAGCAGTGAGTACAGGGTAGAGACCCAGTACTTC
>TRBV9|.|many|TRBJ2-3
CASSDRESTDTQYF
TGTGCCAGCAGCGACCGGGAGAGCACAGATACGCAGTATTTT
>TRBV4-3|TRBD2|many|TRBJ2-5
CASSQDYTSGQETQYF
TGCGCCAGCAGCCAAGACTATACTAGCGGGCAAGAGACCCAGTACTTC
>TRBV7-8|TRBD2|many|TRBJ2-3
CASSSTSGGRDTQYF
TGTGCCAGCAGCTCGACTAGCGGGGGTAGAGATACGCAGTATTTT
>TRBV9|TRBD1|many|TRBJ1-2
CASSPTDRELLDTF
TGTGCCAGCAGCCCGACGGACAGGGAGCTGTTGGACACCTTC
>TRBV27|.|many|TRBJ2-7
CASSSGLYEQYF
TGTGCCAGCAGTTCCGGGCTTTACGAGCAGTACTTC
>TRBV2|TRBD1|.|TRBJ2-1
CARETGTGGKNEQFF
TGTGCCAGGGAGACCGGGACAGGGGGCAAGAATGAGCAGTTCTTC
>TRBV6-2/TRBV6-3|.|many|TRBJ1-5
CASSTGQYSNQPQHF
TGTGCCAGCAGTACCGGACAATATAGCAATCAGCCCCAGCATTTT
>TRBV12-3/TRBV12-4|.|.|TRBJ1-1
CASSQTVKNTEAFF
TGTGCCAGCAGTCAGACAGTAAAGAACACTGAAGCTTTCTTT
>TRBV5-6|.|few|TRBJ1-1
CASKNWGENTEAFF
TGTGCCAGCAAAAATTGGGGGGAGAACACTGAAGCTTTCTTT
>TRBV10-2|TRBD1|many|TRBJ2-5
CASRLAGGSQETQYF
TGCGCCAGCAGGCTGGCAGGGGGTAGCCAAGAGACCCAGTACTTC
>TRBV6-1|.|few|TRBJ2-5
CASSEEWQRMMMSQETQYF
TGTGCCAGCAGTGAAGAATGGCAAAGGATGATGATGAGTCAAGAGACCCAGTACTTC
>TRBV21-1|.|many|TRBJ2-7
CASSKDEGSYEQYF
TGTGCCAGCAGCAAGGACGAGGGCTCCTACGAGCAGTACTTC
>TRBV7-9|.|.|TRBJ2-2
CASSFQTEWRTGELFF
TGTGCCAGCAGCTTCCAAACAGAATGGCGGACCGGGGAGCTGTTTTTT
>TRBV2|.|few|TRBJ2-7
CASSGMRHEQYF
TGTGCCAGCAGCGGGATGCGGCACGAGCAGTACTTC
>TRBV7-9|.|many|TRBJ2-5
CASSYRNRETQYF
TGTGCCAGCAGCTACAGAAATCGGGAGACCCAGTACTTC
>TRBV6-2/TRBV6-3|.|many|TRBJ1-2
CASSHPRGEYYGYTF
TGTGCCAGCAGTCACCCCCGGGGTGAATACTATGGCTACACCTTC
>TRBV29-1|.|few|TRBJ2-1
CSVVLAGKDNEQFF
TGCAGCGTTGTATTGGCAGGGAAGGACAATGAGCAGTTCTTC
>TRBV9|TRBD2|many|TRBJ2-5
CASSVVGFGLAQETQYF
TGTGCCAGCAGCGTAGTAGGTTTTGGACTAGCGCAAGAGACCCAGTACTTC
>TRBV7-3|.|few|TRBJ2-1
CASSLGVGSSYNEQFF
TGTGCCAGCAGCTTAGGGGTTGGGAGCTCCTACAATGAGCAGTTCTTC
>TRBV2|TRBD2|many|TRBJ2-1
CASRTRGGPRNEQFF
TGTGCCAGCAGAACCCGGGGGGGCCCCCGCAATGAGCAGTTCTTC
>TRBV7-8|.|few|TRBJ2-3
CASSLYGGKVSDTQYF
TGTGCCAGCAGCTTATACGGGGGCAAAGTGTCAGATACGCAGTATTTT
>TRBV13|TRBD2|many|TRBJ2-7
CASSSTSGGAYEQYF
TGTGCCAGCAGCTCAACTAGCGGGGGGGCCTACGAGCAGTACTTC
>TRBV12-3/TRBV12-4|TRBD1|many|TRBJ2-2
CASSTHRGAGELFF
TGTGCCAGCAGTACGCACAGGGGTGCCGGGGAGCTGTTTTTT
>TRBV4-3|.|few|TRBJ1-3
CASSQEQMVQSSGNTIYF
TGCGCCAGCAGCCAAGAGCAAATGGTTCAGTCCTCTGGAAACACCATATATTTT
>TRBV6-4|.|.|TRBJ2-1
CASSKWDSTSYNEQFF
TGTGCCAGCTCGAAATGGGACTCCACCTCCTACAATGAGCAGTTCTTC
>TRBV5-6|.|.|TRBJ2-7
CASSRSSHYEQYF
TGTGCCAGCAGCCGGAGTTCCCACTACGAGCAGTACTTC
>TRBV3-1|.|many|TRBJ1-2
CASSPPLGANYGYTF
TGTGCCAGCAGCCCTCCGTTAGGGGCGAACTATGGCTACACCTTC
>TRBV20-1|.|many|TRBJ1-1
CSARDVQGTNTEAFF
TGCAGTGCTAGAGATGTACAGGGCACGAACACTGAAGCTTTCTTT
>TRBV7-9|.|.|TRBJ2-2
CASSLRTQSRGELFF
TGTGCCAGCAGCTTGAGAACCCAATCTCGGGGGGAGCTGTTTTTT
>TRBV7-8|TRBD1|many|TRBJ2-3
CASSLRTGGTTDTQYF
TGTGCCAGCAGCTTAAGGACAGGGGGCACCACAGATACGCAGTATTTT
>TRBV4-2|.|.|TRBJ2-5
CASSQDGGVRETQYF
TGTGCCAGCAGCCAAGATGGGGGAGTGAGGGAGACCCAGTACTTC
>TRBV11-2|.|few|TRBJ2-1
CASSPIPRGVEQFF
TGTGCCAGCAGCCCGATACCCAGGGGGGTTGAGCAGTTCTTC
>TRBV7-9|.|few|TRBJ1-4
CASSLVSAEKLFF
TGTGCCAGCAGCTTAGTCTCGGCTGAAAAACTGTTTTTT
>TRBV7-2|.|many|TRBJ2-5
CASSPRPRGKETQYF
TGTGCCAGCAGCCCCCGCCCGAGAGGGAAAGAGACCCAGTACTTC
>TRBV5-1|TRBD1|many|TRBJ1-2
CASGTGGQLHGYTF
TGCGCCAGCGGGACAGGGGGCCAATTGCATGGCTACACCTTC
>TRBV4-3|TRBD1|many|TRBJ2-3
CASSQESGQGVIDTQYF
TGCGCCAGCAGCCAAGAGTCCGGGCAGGGGGTAATAGATACGCAGTATTTT
>TRBV5-1|.|many|TRBJ1-2
CASSDGGYGYTF
TGCGCCAGCAGCGACGGAGGTTATGGCTACACCTTC
>TRBV29-1|TRBD1|many|TRBJ1-1
CSVPHGQGAQGDTEAFF
TGCAGCGTTCCCCATGGACAGGGGGCTCAAGGCGACACTGAAGCTTTCTTT
>TRBV19|.|.|TRBJ2-1
CASNPFGPSSSNEQFF
TGTGCCAGTAACCCTTTTGGGCCCTCCTCGTCTAATGAGCAGTTCTTC